Presented here are 4 T cell receptor beta chains from one specimen sequenced in a study of blood T cell repertoires in COVID-19. The data were produced by immunoSEQ multiplex PCR, yet TCRdb's version contains in-frame clones alone and is incomplete. The data show 300,000 to 450,000 clones, 88% seen once. Sequencing was performed on PBMCs or T cells enriched from blood (not recorded which). These receptors were obtained from a woman aged 25 to 39 who had been exposed to COVID-19.

V gene TRBV6-5 combines with J gene TRBJ1-2; unclear D gene. The CDR3 extends over 14 amino acids. V dropped 0 bases and J dropped 4 bases, with 9 bases sitting between them. The V gene's germline CDR1 is MNHEY and CDR2 SVGAGI. CDR3 in amino acids: CASSYSLGLYGYTF. CDR3 bases: TGTGCCAGCAGTTACTCGTTGGGCCTCTATGGCTACACCTTC.

The J gene is TRBJ2-1, the V gene TRBV19, with 7 bases fitting TRBD1. The CDR3 totals 12 residues. Germline V gives CDR1 LNHDA, CDR2 SQIVND (reference sequence). The V and J ends lost 8 bases and 9 bases, in that order; junction bases with no gene match: 7. This CDR3 reads CASGVPGGEQFF. CDR3 in DNA: TGTGCCAGTGGGGTTCCAGGGGGTGAGCAGTTCTTC.

The J gene is TRBJ2-7, the V gene TRBV7-9, with D maybe TRBD2 (6 bases). The CDR3 loop spans 18 amino acids. The germline gives CDR1 SEHNR, CDR2 FQNEAQ (reference sequence). Trimming stripped 3 bases from V and 3 bases from J, with 24 bases between. The CDR3 spells CASSFSGTRRDPNYEQYF. The CDR3 nucleotides read TGTGCCAGCAGCTTTTCCGGGACTCGTCGAGACCCAAACTACGAGCAGTACTTC.

This CDR3 is CASSYDGQNYEQYF. CDR3 DNA sequence: TGTGCCAGCAGTTACGACGGACAGAACTACGAGCAGTACTTC. J is TRBJ2-7 and V is TRBV6-5; possibly TRBD1 for D (6 bases). The germline V gene has CDR1 MNHEY and CDR2 SVGAGI. V dropped 2 bases and J dropped 3 bases, with 11 bases sitting between them. The CDR3 extends over 14 amino acids.